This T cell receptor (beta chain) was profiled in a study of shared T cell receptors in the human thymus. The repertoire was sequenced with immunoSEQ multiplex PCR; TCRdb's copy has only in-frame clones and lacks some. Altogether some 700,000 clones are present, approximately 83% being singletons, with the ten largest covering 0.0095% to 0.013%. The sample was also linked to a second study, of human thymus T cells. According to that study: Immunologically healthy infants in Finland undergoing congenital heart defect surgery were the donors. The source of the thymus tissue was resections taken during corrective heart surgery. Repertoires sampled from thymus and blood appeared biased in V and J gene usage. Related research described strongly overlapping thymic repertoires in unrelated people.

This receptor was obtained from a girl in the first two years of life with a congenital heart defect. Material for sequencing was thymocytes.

The CDR3 sequence: CASSTPRVADQETQYF. CDR3 coding DNA: TGTGCCAGTAGTACCCCCCGGGTAGCGGACCAAGAGACCCAGTACTTC. This chain joins TRBV19 and TRBJ2-5; maybe TRBD2 (6 bases). V was pared by 4 bases and J by 0 bases, with 15 bases between. Germline loops: CDR1 LNHDA, CDR2 SQIVND (reference sequence). The CDR3 extends over 16 amino acids.